This TCR beta chain was profiled in a study of CD8 T cells in ankylosing spondylitis. Study conclusions and caveats: Roughly 8 highly homologous variants made up a TCR beta motif that seemed to typify ankylosing spondylitis blood.

Germline CDR1 reads SGDLS; CDR2 reads YYNGEE. V was clipped by 4 bases and J by 0 bases, with 10 bases between them. This CDR3 is built from 15 residues. This clonotype appeared a few times. The antigen remains unidentified. Preparation of TCR beta libraries was done by quantitative 5'-RACE with molecular barcodes. A single record per CDR3 protein comes from TCRdb applying MiXCR to the 5' RACE reads. The profile shows a few hundred thousand distinct CDR3 sequences, 7.5% to 9% of them singletons. The chain combines TRBV9 with TRBJ2-2; perhaps TRBD1 as D (5 bases). The TCR was taken from a male donor with ankylosing spondylitis. Input material: blood, either unsorted or a sorted T cell fraction (not recorded which). The CDR3 region is CASSRQLTNTGELFF. The CDR3 DNA reads TGTGCCAGCAGCAGACAGTTGACGAACACCGGGGAGCTGTTTTTT. The whole variable domain, filled in from reference TRBV9 and TRBJ2-2, reads DSGVTQTPKHLITATGQRVTLRCSPRSGDLSVYWYQQSLDQGLQFLIQYYNGEERAKGNILERFSAQQFPDLHSELNLSSLELGDSALYFCASSRQLTNTGELFFGEGSRLTVL.